Following are 25 T cell receptor beta chains from one sample sequenced in a study of T cells in Graves' hyperthyroidism and ophthalmopathy. TCR beta CDR3 regions were amplified from RNA. An initial round of RT-PCR targeting the TCR CDR3 relied on the HTBI primer set. A single record per CDR3 protein comes from TCRdb applying MiXCR to the multiplex PCR reads. The sample lists roughly 840,000 distinct CDR3 sequences; about two fifths were seen once. Sequenced sample: blood. The receptors stem from a man younger than 30 with Graves' hyperthyroidism.

The genes are TRBV19 and TRBJ2-6, with D possibly matching TRBD2 (5 bases). This CDR3 has 15 residues. Germline V CDR1 and CDR2: LNHDA, SQIVND (reference sequence). V lost 10 bases and J 2 bases, leaving 15 bases between the germline ends. The CDR3 sequence is CATQRWGAGANVLTF. The DNA of the CDR3 is TGTGCCACCCAGAGGTGGGGAGCTGGGGCCAACGTCCTGACTTTC. Complete variable domain (other parts from reference TRBV19 and TRBJ2-6): DGGITQSPKYLFRKEGQNVTLSCEQNLNHDAMYWYRQDPGQGLRLIYYSQIVNDFQKGDIAEGYSVSREKKESFPLTVTSAQKNPTAFYLCATQRWGAGANVLTFGAGSRLTVL.

The chain has TRBV29-1 and TRBJ2-5, with 7 bases identical to TRBD1. Losses at the gene ends were 6 bases for V and 1 base for J; bases not matched to a gene: 8. There are 14 residues in the CDR3. In germline, CDR1 is SQVTM, CDR2 ANQGSEA. CDR3 residues: CSVFSGTVQETQYF. The CDR3, as DNA: TGCAGCGTGTTTTCCGGGACAGTCCAAGAGACCCAGTACTTC.

This clonotype showed up just once. A read error is possible here, since a much larger clone lies one base away. The chain is built from TRBV6-6 and TRBJ1-2; weak D call: TRBD1 (5 bases). The CDR3 loop spans 14 amino acids. Trimming shortened V by 11 bases and J by 4 bases, and 20 bases separated the two germline ends. Germline lookup yields CDR1 MNHNY and CDR2 SVGAGI (reference sequence). CDR3 bases: TGTGCCGGCATCCCGGCGGGGCTCACCTATGGCTACACCTTC. Translating gives CAGIPAGLTYGYTF.

The J gene is TRBJ1-2, the V gene TRBV10-3, with 8 nucleotides matching TRBD1. Germline trimming cut 6 bases from V and 3 bases from J; bases unmatched to any gene: 6. Germline CDR1 reads ENHRY; CDR2 reads SYGVKD. The CDR3 covers 14 residues. The chain's CDR3 is CAISLDRADYGYTF. The CDR3 bases are TGTGCCATCAGCCTGGACAGGGCAGACTATGGCTACACCTTC.

This clonotype was detected only a few times. The chain employs TRBV10-3 and TRBJ1-2; TRBD1 is a possible D gene (6 bases). Trimming took 10 bases from V and 3 from J, leaving 24 bases between them. Germline loops: CDR1 ENHRY, CDR2 SYGVKD. The CDR3 consists of 16 residues. The CDR3 DNA sequence: TGTGCCAGCAGCCGCCCCGCGGGACATCTCGACTATGGCTACACCTTC. This sequence encodes CASSRPAGHLDYGYTF.

This clonotype was counted at least ten times. CDR3: CASSIDRGGDSPLHF. CDR3 sequence (DNA): TGTGCCAGCAGTATAGACAGGGGAGGAGATTCACCCCTCCACTTT. The chain couples TRBV2 to TRBJ1-6, with 8 bases aligning to TRBD1. Germline V gene lookup returns CDR1 SNHLY and CDR2 FYNNEI. With V trimmed by 5 bases and J by 8 bases, 8 bases remained unmatched. The CDR3 covers 15 residues.

This clonotype was counted ten times or more. CDR3: CASSADRVGEKLFF. The CDR3 bases are TGTGCCAGCAGCGCCGACAGGGTAGGCGAAAAACTGTTTTTT. V and J are TRBV9 and TRBJ1-4, with 7 bases that match TRBD1. Germline CDR1 reads SGDLS; CDR2 reads YYNGEE. The length of the CDR3 is 14 residues. J was trimmed by 8 bases and V by 3 bases; bases with no gene match: 7.

This clonotype was counted only a few times. This likely comes from a read error, as the CDR3 has no conserved phenylalanine or tryptophan at its end. The DNA is omitted, as the CDR3 cannot be located on it reliably, and the CDR3 follows TCRdb's listing. The V gene is TRBV20-1, the J gene TRBJ1-3; the table's TRBD1 call for D was not verified on the DNA. The CDR3 spans 9 residues, counting both ends. Per germline, CDR1 DFQATT and CDR2 SNEGSKA (reference sequence). The CDR3 sequence is CSAIHGTGD.

The table lists this clonotype with a few counts. The chain employs TRBV13 and TRBJ2-5; 8 bases are a match to TRBD2. Trimming at V came to 1 base and at J to 7 bases, leaving 5 bases not matched to a gene. The CDR3 has 14 residues. Germline CDR1 and CDR2: PRHDT and FYEKMQ (reference sequence). In DNA form, the CDR3 reads TGTGCCAGCAGCTTAGCGGGAGCGGGGGCGACCCAGTACTTC. This translates into CASSLAGAGATQYF. Supplemented by reference TRBV13 and TRBJ2-5, the full variable domain reads AAGVIQSPRHLIKEKRETATLKCYPIPRHDTVYWYQQGPGQDPQFLISFYEKMQSDKGSIPDRFSAQQFSDYHSELNMSSLELGDSALYFCASSLAGAGATQYFGPGTRLLVL.

The CDR3 DNA follows: TGCAGCGTTGCGGGACAGGGCAAAGAGCAGTACTTC. This sequence encodes CSVAGQGKEQYF. The chain links TRBV29-1 to TRBJ2-7; 9 nucleotides agree with TRBD1. Trimming at V came to 4 bases and at J to 7 bases, leaving 5 bases not matched to a gene. CDR1 is SQVTM and CDR2 is ANQGSEA in the germline V gene. The CDR3 runs 12 residues.

The rearrangement uses TRBV2 and TRBJ2-3, with 9 bases aligning to TRBD1. Germline-derived CDR1 and CDR2 are SNHLY and FYNNEI. V was pared by 6 bases and J by 5 bases, with 0 bases of the junction left unmatched. This CDR3 contains 12 residues. In nucleotides, the CDR3 is TGTGCCAGCAGGGACAGGGGAGATACGCAGTATTTT. Its translation is CASRDRGDTQYF.

This clonotype was counted many times. This chain connects TRBV29-1 to TRBJ2-7, with 8 bases identical to TRBD1. The J segment lost 0 bases and the V segment lost 5 bases, leaving 9 bases of the junction unmatched. The CDR3 totals 15 residues. Germline values: CDR1 SQVTM, CDR2 ANQGSEA. The CDR3 region has the DNA TGCAGCGTTCGGTTCCCGGACAGGGACTCCTACGAGCAGTACTTC. Translated, it gives CSVRFPDRDSYEQYF.

Details on this clonotype: Its ends do not fully match the called genes, so a read error is possible. The CDR3 protein is CASLHGMETQNF. The CDR3 DNA reads TGTGCCAGTCTCCATGGGATGGAGACCCAGAACTTC. V is TRBV19 and J is TRBJ2-5; the D is unclear. This CDR3 is built from 12 residues. Per germline, CDR1 LNHDA and CDR2 SQIVND (reference sequence).

This clonotype appeared many times. CDR3 DNA sequence: TGTGCCAGCAGCGCCCGACAGGGGCAGGGGGAAAAACTGTTTTTT. This encodes CASSARQGQGEKLFF. The chain carries TRBV9 and TRBJ1-4, with TRBD1 identical over 8 bases. Germline trimming cut 3 bases from V and 8 bases from J; bases unmatched to any gene: 9. Germline V lookup: CDR1 SGDLS, CDR2 YYNGEE. The CDR3 is 15 amino acids.

CDR3 sequence: CASSFPKRSPLHF. CDR3 coding DNA: TGTGCCAGCAGCTTCCCCAAGAGGTCACCCCTCCACTTT. The chain links TRBV11-3 to TRBJ1-6; D call uncertain. Trimming shortened V by 3 bases and J by 10 bases, and 10 bases separated the two germline ends. The CDR3 contains 13 residues. Germline assignment: CDR1 SGHNT and CDR2 YENEEA.

Of note for this clonotype: Since the CDR3 does not end with the conserved phenylalanine or tryptophan, this likely comes from a read error. No DNA is shown, since the ends of the CDR3 on it are uncertain; the CDR3 is the one TCRdb lists. This rearrangement joins TRBV6-2 or TRBV6-3 to TRBJ2-6. Germline lookup yields CDR1 MNHEY and CDR2 SVGEGT. The CDR3 is 8 amino acids in total, end residues counted. The CDR3: CASSYSLA.

This clonotype was seen a single time. This chain uses TRBV29-1 with TRBJ2-7; D possibly uses TRBD1 or TRBD2 (6 bases each). The CDR3 covers 12 residues. Trimming took off 4 bases at V and 5 bases at J, with 12 bases between the two ends. Germline V gene data show CDR1 as SQVTM and CDR2 as ANQGSEA. The CDR3 DNA reads TGCAGCGTTGGCTGGGGGGCGGACGAGCAGTACTTC. Residues: CSVGWGADEQYF.

This clonotype was found a few times. The gene calls are TRBV5-4 and TRBJ1-4; D remains ambiguous. This CDR3 contains 16 residues. CDR1 SGHNT and CDR2 YYREEE come from the germline V gene (reference sequence). The germline V and J ends were trimmed by 0 bases and 6 bases, with 15 bases remaining between them. The CDR3 DNA reads TGTGCCAGCAGCTTGGGCGTCCCGCGGGTAGATGAAAAACTGTTTTTT. Its translation is CASSLGVPRVDEKLFF.

This clonotype was seen at least ten times. The J gene is TRBJ2-7, the V gene TRBV2; 9 bases align to TRBD2. V lost 7 bases and J lost 4; bases outside the gene matches: 5. CDR1 and CDR2 from the germline V gene are SNHLY and FYNNEI. This CDR3 spans 13 amino acids. In nucleotides, the CDR3 is TGTGCCAGCAAATGGCGGGAGGGATACGAGCAGTACTTC. This translates into CASKWREGYEQYF.

V usage is TRBV24-1 and J usage is TRBJ2-2, with TRBD1 as a possible D gene (5 bases). Germline CDR1 reads KGHDR; CDR2 reads SFDVKD. This CDR3 region has 12 residues. The V and J ends lost 4 bases and 8 bases respectively, with 7 bases between them. CDR3 sequence: CATSDGQGELFF. The CDR3 coding sequence is TGTGCCACCAGTGACGGACAAGGGGAGCTGTTTTTT.

The DNA of the CDR3 is TGTGCCAGCACAGGGACAGGGCACGAGCAGTACTTC. It yields the protein CASTGTGHEQYF. V usage is TRBV7-9 and J usage is TRBJ2-7, with 9 bases matching TRBD1. This CDR3 has 12 residues. Per germline, CDR1 SEHNR and CDR2 FQNEAQ (reference sequence). Germline trimming cut 7 bases from V and 5 bases from J; bases unmatched to any gene: 3.

The table lists this clonotype with many counts. The chain has TRBV7-2 and TRBJ1-4; possible D gene TRBD1, 5 bases. The CDR3 extends over 14 amino acids. From germline, CDR1 is SGHTA and CDR2 FQGNSA. Trimming stripped 5 bases from V and 4 bases from J, with 11 bases between. The CDR3 nucleotides read TGTGCCAGCAGCATTCAGGGAAGTAATGAAAAACTGTTTTTT. Translation: CASSIQGSNEKLFF.

Points on this clonotype: This clone may be a read error of a much larger clone one base away. Here the CDR3 reads CASSSSGGGGTQYF. The CDR3 coding sequence is TGTGCCAGCAGCTCTAGCGGGGGCGGGGGGACCCAGTACTTC. The chain employs TRBV7-8 and TRBJ2-5; 10 positions agree with TRBD2. CDR3 length equals 14 residues. V lost 4 bases, J lost 7 bases, and 6 bases stayed unmatched. Germline V gene data show CDR1 as SGHVS and CDR2 as FQNEAQ.

This clonotype has at least ten counts. Being one base from a much bigger clone, this may be a read error. The chain recombines TRBV12-3 or TRBV12-4 with TRBJ2-2; D uncertain. The CDR3 has 11 residues. V was shortened by 6 bases and J by 7 bases, with 6 bases between the two germline ends. The CDR3 reads CASSLYGELFF. The CDR3 region has the DNA TGTGCCAGCAGCTTATACGGGGAGCTGTTTTTT.

As concerns this clonotype: The CDR3 carries no conserved terminal phenylalanine or tryptophan, so it likely arises from a read error. The limits of the CDR3 on the DNA are not certain, so only TCRdb's listed CDR3 is given. This chain joins TRBV29-1 and TRBJ2-5; the table assigns TRBD1, which was not confirmed against the DNA. Germline V gives CDR1 SQVTM, CDR2 ANQGSEA. Termini included, the CDR3 measures 8 amino acids. The CDR3 reads CSVGYRNR.